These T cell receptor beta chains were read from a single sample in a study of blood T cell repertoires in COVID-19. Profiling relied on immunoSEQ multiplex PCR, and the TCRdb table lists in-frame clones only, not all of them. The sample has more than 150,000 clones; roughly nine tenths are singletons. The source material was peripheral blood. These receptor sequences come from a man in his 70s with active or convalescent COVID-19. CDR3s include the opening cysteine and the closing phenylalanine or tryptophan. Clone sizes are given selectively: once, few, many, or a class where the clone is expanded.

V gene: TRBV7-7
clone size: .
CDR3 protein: CASSLDPRGPGLRTSETQYF

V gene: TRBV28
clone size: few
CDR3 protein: CASTSGGAGGTGEQYF

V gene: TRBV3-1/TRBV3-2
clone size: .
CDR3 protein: CASSRWSTNEKLFF

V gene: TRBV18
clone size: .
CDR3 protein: CASWTDSYNEQFF

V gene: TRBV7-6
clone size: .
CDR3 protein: CASPPRTGDMYEQYF

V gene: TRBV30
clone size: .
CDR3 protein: CAWGRDQSYEQYF

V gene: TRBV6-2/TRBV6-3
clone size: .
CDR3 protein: CASSRTGSTDTQYF

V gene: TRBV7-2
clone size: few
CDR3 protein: CASSTGLAGREQYF

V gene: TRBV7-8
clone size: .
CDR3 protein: CASSHARDSPLHF

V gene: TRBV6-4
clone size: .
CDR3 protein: CASRPDRGKYSPLHF

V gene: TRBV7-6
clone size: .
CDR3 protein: CASSLGRVSASSYTF

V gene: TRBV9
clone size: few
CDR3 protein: CASSVGGQQETQYF

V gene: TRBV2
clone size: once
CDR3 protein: CARAAGANGYTF

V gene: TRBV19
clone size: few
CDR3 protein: CASSAGGTSDYEQYF

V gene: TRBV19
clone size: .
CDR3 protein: CASSIFTGPNNSPLHF

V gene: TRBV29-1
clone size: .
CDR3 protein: CSVEEALNEKLFF